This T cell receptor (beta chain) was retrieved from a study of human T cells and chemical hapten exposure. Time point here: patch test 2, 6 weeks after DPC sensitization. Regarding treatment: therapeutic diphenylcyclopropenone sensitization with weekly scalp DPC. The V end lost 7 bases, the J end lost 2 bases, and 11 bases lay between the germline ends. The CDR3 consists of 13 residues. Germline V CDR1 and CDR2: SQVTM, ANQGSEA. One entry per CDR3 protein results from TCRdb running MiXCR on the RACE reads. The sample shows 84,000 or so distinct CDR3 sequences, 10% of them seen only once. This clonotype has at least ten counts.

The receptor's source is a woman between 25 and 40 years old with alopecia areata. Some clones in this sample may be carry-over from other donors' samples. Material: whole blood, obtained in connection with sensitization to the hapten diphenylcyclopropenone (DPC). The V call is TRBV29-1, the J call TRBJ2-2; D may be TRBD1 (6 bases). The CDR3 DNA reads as TGCAGCGGGGGGCAGACTAACACCGGGGAGCTGTTTTTT. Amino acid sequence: CSGGQTNTGELFF.